These 24 T cell receptor beta chains came from one sample sequenced in a study of T cell responses to AZD1222 COVID-19 vaccine. Generated by immunoSEQ multiplex PCR, the TCRdb table keeps only in-frame clones and is missing some. The sample comprises around 130,000 clones, 88% of which are singletons, and approximately 6% rests with the top ten. Material: peripheral blood, obtained 28 days after the second AZD1222 dose. The receptor source for this set is an adult who received the AZD1222 COVID-19 vaccine.

The chain couples TRBV28 to TRBJ2-7; D tentatively reads TRBD1 or TRBD2 (6 bases each). Germline CDR1 reads MDHEN; CDR2 reads SYDVKM. V gave up 7 bases and J gave up 3 bases, with 16 bases separating them. The CDR3 contains 14 residues. The CDR3 nucleotides are TGTGCCAGCACCCTAGGGGGGTTTCACTACGAGCAGTACTTC. It translates to CASTLGGFHYEQYF.

The chain has TRBV5-1 and TRBJ1-6; D remains ambiguous. V lost 4 bases to trimming and J lost 9 bases, with 20 bases between them. There are 16 residues in the CDR3. Germline loops: CDR1 SGHRS, CDR2 YFSETQ. Here the CDR3 DNA reads TGCGCCAGCAGCCCGCTCGGGCAGGTCCCTGGTTCACCCCTCCACTTT. Residues: CASSPLGQVPGSPLHF. The full variable domain, rest sourced from reference TRBV5-1 and TRBJ1-6, is KAGVTQTPRYLIKTRGQQVTLSCSPISGHRSVSWYQQTPGQGLQFLFEYFSETQRNKGNFPGRFSGRQFSNSRSEMNVSTLELGDSALYLCASSPLGQVPGSPLHFGNGTRLTVT.

This clone was seen once. This chain joins TRBV4-2 and TRBJ2-3, with D unresolved. The V gene lost 0 bases and the J gene lost 9 bases, with 13 bases spanning the gap. There are 14 residues in the CDR3. Germline CDR1 is LGHNA and CDR2 is YNFKEQ. DNA of the CDR3: TGTGCCAGCAGCCAAGATAGAACCCCGACGACGCAGTATTTT. Protein: CASSQDRTPTTQYF.

The V call is TRBV19, the J call TRBJ2-1; tentatively, D is TRBD1 or TRBD2 (5 bases each). From germline, CDR1 is LNHDA and CDR2 SQIVND (reference sequence). The CDR3 is 16 amino acids. The V end lost 6 bases, the J end lost 4 bases, and 19 bases lay between the germline ends. The CDR3 bases are TGTGCCAGTAGCCTGGGAGTGGGGCTCTCATACAATGAGCAGTTCTTC. This encodes CASSLGVGLSYNEQFF.

The chain employs TRBV7-2 and TRBJ1-5; D not certain. The V end lost 10 bases, the J end lost 7 bases, and 11 bases lay between the germline ends. Germline V CDR1 and CDR2: SGHTA, FQGNSA. The CDR3 is 11 amino acids. The CDR3 DNA reads TGTGCCACTGGGCAGGAACAGCCCCAGCATTTT. It translates to CATGQEQPQHF. Full variable domain (outside the CDR3, taken from reference TRBV7-2 and TRBJ1-5): GAGVSQSPSNKVTEKGKDVELRCDPISGHTALYWYRQSLGQGLEFLIYFQGNSAPDKSGLPSDRFSAERTGGSVSTLTIQRTQQEDSAVYLCATGQEQPQHFGDGTRLSIL.

The rearrangement joins TRBV20-1 to TRBJ1-1; D may be TRBD1 (6 bases). This CDR3 is built from 11 residues. Germline loops: CDR1 DFQATT, CDR2 SNEGSKA (reference sequence). The germline V and J ends were trimmed by 6 bases and 9 bases, with 14 bases remaining between them. The CDR3 loop reads CSAYTQGKAFF. The CDR3 DNA follows: TGCAGTGCGTATACACAGGGTAAAGCTTTCTTT.

V usage is TRBV6-2 or TRBV6-3 and J usage is TRBJ1-4; D not resolved. Germline V gene data show CDR1 as MNHEY and CDR2 as SVGEGT. With 5 bases removed from V and 4 bases from J, the gap between germline ends came to 14 bases. The CDR3 covers 15 residues. As DNA, the CDR3 is TGTGCCAGCAGTCGAGGACGGACGGGTAATGAAAAACTGTTTTTT. Protein product: CASSRGRTGNEKLFF.

The chain uses TRBV11-3 and TRBJ2-2, with no clear D. V was pared by 5 bases and J by 1 base, with 8 bases between. Germline V gene data show CDR1 as SGHNT and CDR2 as YENEEA. The CDR3 length is 14 residues. CDR3 sequence reads: CASSQSLNTGELFF. The DNA for the CDR3 is TGTGCCAGCAGCCAGAGCCTGAACACCGGGGAGCTGTTTTTT.

CDR3 residues: CASSLATGRGTDTQYF. CDR3 nucleotide sequence: TGTGCCAGCAGCCTCGCTACGGGGCGAGGAACAGATACGCAGTATTTT. This chain links TRBV14 with TRBJ2-3, with D possibly being TRBD1 or TRBD2 (5 bases each). V was trimmed by 4 bases and J by 3 bases, leaving 17 bases between them. Germline values: CDR1 SGHDN, CDR2 FVKESK. The CDR3 extends over 16 amino acids.

This clone appeared once. V gene TRBV5-1 combines with J gene TRBJ2-3; D unresolved. CDR1 and CDR2 from the germline V gene are SGHRS and YFSETQ. The V and J ends lost 0 bases and 0 bases respectively, with 8 bases between them. The CDR3 spans 15 residues. The CDR3 DNA sequence: TGCGCCAGCAGCTTGGGCGGTTCTAGCACAGATACGCAGTATTTT. It specifies CASSLGGSSTDTQYF.

This chain connects TRBV5-6 to TRBJ1-2, with D possibly matching TRBD1 (6 bases). V was pared by 4 bases and J by 2 bases, with 9 bases between. This CDR3 contains 13 residues. The germline CDR1 and CDR2 sequences are SGHDT and YYEEEE. The CDR3 DNA reads TGTGCCAGCAGCCCGGACAGAAACTATGGCTACACCTTC. It encodes CASSPDRNYGYTF.

This rearrangement joins TRBV19 to TRBJ2-1; 10 nucleotides agree with TRBD2. The germline CDR1 and CDR2 sequences are LNHDA and SQIVND (reference sequence). Germline trimming cut 7 bases from V and 4 bases from J; bases unmatched to any gene: 13. The CDR3 covers 17 residues. CDR3 residues: CASTGSGGRLLYNEQFF. The CDR3 DNA sequence: TGTGCCAGTACGGGTAGCGGGGGGAGGTTGCTTTACAATGAGCAGTTCTTC.

The chain couples TRBV5-1 to TRBJ2-1, with 11 positions matching TRBD2. The germline CDR1 and CDR2 sequences are SGHRS and YFSETQ. V shed 0 bases, J shed 8 bases, and the junction held 10 bases outside the gene matches. CDR3 size: 17 residues. CDR3 region: CASSLGQGTSGSDEQFF. The CDR3 bases are TGCGCCAGCAGCTTGGGACAGGGCACTAGCGGGAGCGATGAGCAGTTCTTC.

This chain joins TRBV2 and TRBJ1-1; D is unresolved. The CDR3 length is 16 residues. The V end lost 8 bases, the J end lost 1 base, and 20 bases lay between the germline ends. Germline V gene sequence: CDR1 SNHLY, CDR2 FYNNEI. The CDR3 coding sequence is TGTGCCAGCCCCCACTGGGTAGGGCGAGGGAACACTGAAGCTTTCTTT. Translating it yields CASPHWVGRGNTEAFF.

The genes are TRBV2 and TRBJ2-2; 7 bases line up with TRBD1. This CDR3 is built from 14 residues. V trimming: 7 bases; J trimming: 2 bases; junction bases outside the gene matches: 4. Germline assignment: CDR1 SNHLY and CDR2 FYNNEI. The CDR3 loop reads CASIRDSNTGELFF. The CDR3, as DNA: TGTGCCAGCATCCGGGACAGCAACACCGGGGAGCTGTTTTTT.

The V and J genes are TRBV11-2 and TRBJ2-3, with D possibly matching TRBD2 (6 bases). V lost 1 base and J lost 2, with 16 bases in between. The length of the CDR3 is 17 residues. Germline V gives CDR1 SGHAT, CDR2 FQNNGV. DNA for the CDR3: TGTGCCAGCAGCTTAGGCATCGGGAGAAGAAACACAGATACGCAGTATTTT. This translates into CASSLGIGRRNTDTQYF.

The chain recombines TRBV30 with TRBJ1-2, with D hard to call. CDR3 length: 13 amino acids. Per the germline V gene, CDR1 is GTSNPN and CDR2 is SVGIG (reference sequence). V dropped 2 bases and J dropped 3 bases, with 10 bases sitting between them. The CDR3 DNA reads TGTGCCTGGAGTCCTCGGTCTCACTATGGCTACACCTTC. Its protein product is CAWSPRSHYGYTF.

The chain uses TRBV30 and TRBJ2-5, with D perhaps matching TRBD2 (5 bases). V was pared by 0 bases and J by 4 bases, with 9 bases between. This CDR3 contains 13 residues. The germline CDR1 and CDR2 sequences are GTSNPN and SVGIG (reference sequence). CDR3 nucleotides: TGTGCCTGGAGTGTGGGGAGTGGAGAGACCCAGTACTTC. It yields the protein CAWSVGSGETQYF. Looking up the rest from reference TRBV30 and TRBJ2-5 gives the full variable domain: SQTIHQWPATLVQPVGSPLSLECTVEGTSNPNLYWYRQAAGRGLQLLFYSVGIGQISSEVPQNLSASRPQDRQFILSSKKLLLSDSGFYLCAWSVGSGETQYFGPGTRLLVL.

The rearrangement joins TRBV18 to TRBJ2-7; perhaps TRBD2 as D (6 bases). The CDR3 has 16 amino acids. V lost 1 base, J lost 0 bases, and 13 bases lay in between. The V gene's germline CDR1 is KGHSH and CDR2 LQKENI. The CDR3 nucleotides are TGTGCCAGCTCACCACGGAGGCGGGATCCCTCCTACGAGCAGTACTTC. Translated: CASSPRRRDPSYEQYF. Filled out from reference TRBV18 and TRBJ2-7, the complete variable domain reads NAGVMQNPRHLVRRRGQEARLRCSPMKGHSHVYWYRQLPEEGLKFMVYLQKENIIDESGMPKERFSAEFPKEGPSILRIQQVVRGDSAAYFCASSPRRRDPSYEQYFGPGTRLTVT.

The V gene is TRBV18, the J gene TRBJ1-6; D remains ambiguous. From germline, CDR1 is KGHSH and CDR2 LQKENI. This CDR3 is 14 amino acids long. Deletions cut 3 bases from V and 8 bases from J, with 11 bases between. The CDR3 is CASSPEGRYSPLHF. The CDR3 DNA follows: TGTGCCAGCTCACCGGAGGGTCGTTATTCACCCCTCCACTTT.

This sequence joins TRBV21-1 and TRBJ2-5; the table calls TRBD2, which could not be checked here. TRBV21-1 is given as a pseudogene. This CDR3 comprises 17 residues. CDR3 bases: TGTGCCAGCAGCAAAGAAACTACCACCGTCCCTCAAGAGACCCAGTACTTC. Encoded protein: CASSKETTTVPQETQYF.

This sequence joins TRBV4-1 and TRBJ2-2; the match to TRBD2 covers 7 bases. CDR1 is MGHRA and CDR2 is YSYEKL in the germline V gene. V lost 1 base, J lost 7 bases, and 12 bases stayed unmatched. The CDR3 runs to 17 residues. The CDR3 loop is CASSQGSGRGLGGELFF. In nucleotides, the CDR3 is TGCGCCAGCAGCCAAGGTAGTGGGAGGGGATTAGGCGGGGAGCTGTTTTTT.

This clone was picked up one time. The chain carries TRBV6-6 and TRBJ2-5; D perhaps matches TRBD2 (6 bases). This CDR3 has 13 residues. The germline V gene has CDR1 MNHNY and CDR2 SVGAGI (reference sequence). Trimming removed 6 bases at V and 4 bases at J, with 12 bases between. Here the CDR3 reads CASRGAGLETQYF. The CDR3 DNA follows: TGTGCCAGCAGAGGGGCGGGACTAGAGACCCAGTACTTC.

J is TRBJ1-3 and V is TRBV29-1; D is perhaps TRBD1 (6 bases). CDR1 is SQVTM and CDR2 is ANQGSEA in the germline V gene. The CDR3 sequence is 14 residues long. V lost 7 bases and J 0 bases, leaving 13 bases between the germline ends. The DNA of the CDR3 is TGCAGCGCCCGACAGGCGCTCTCTGGAAACACCATATATTTT. Translated: CSARQALSGNTIYF.